These 28 T cell receptor beta chains share one sample of origin, sequenced in a study of T-cell reconstitution after alpha-beta-depleted transplantation in children. Unique molecular identifiers were built into the TCRbeta library. TCRdb independently ran MiXCR on the PCR reads; one entry per CDR3 protein. The table has about 600,000 distinct CDR3 sequences, approximately 10% seen once. The sequencing used PBMCs from the stem cell graft donor, collected from the stem cell graft. The receptor set was obtained from a human donor who donated a stem cell graft to a child with acute myeloid leukemia.

This clonotype was recorded at least ten times. The rearrangement uses TRBV12-3 or TRBV12-4 and TRBJ2-1; 7 bases match TRBD1. V gave up 4 bases and J gave up 5 bases; unmatched junction bases: 5. This CDR3 has 14 residues. The CDR3 reads CASSSGQRNNEQFF. CDR3 sequence (DNA): TGTGCCAGCAGTTCGGGACAGAGAAACAATGAGCAGTTCTTC.

This rearrangement joins TRBV24-1 to TRBJ2-2, with D possibly matching TRBD1 (6 bases). Germline-derived CDR1 and CDR2 are KGHDR and SFDVKD. The germline V and J ends were trimmed by 4 bases and 6 bases, with 8 bases remaining between them. The CDR3 is made up of 13 amino acids. CDR3 nucleotide sequence: TGTGCCACCAGTGAGGCAGGGGCCGGGGAGCTGTTTTTT. Its protein product is CATSEAGAGELFF.

J is TRBJ1-2 and V is TRBV5-1; 7 nucleotides line up with TRBD1. The CDR3 sequence is 13 residues long. Germline-derived CDR1 and CDR2 are SGHRS and YFSETQ. V was pared by 2 bases and J by 8 bases, with 6 bases of the junction left unmatched. CDR3 sequence: CASSFEGAGGYTF. The CDR3, as DNA: TGCGCCAGCAGCTTCGAGGGGGCAGGGGGCTACACCTTC.

Ten or more counts support this clonotype. V gene TRBV3-1 combines with J gene TRBJ2-6; D remains unclear. Looked up from germline, CDR1 is LGHDT and CDR2 is YNNKEL (reference sequence). The CDR3 contains 16 residues. The V end lost 4 bases, the J end lost 0 bases, and 10 bases lay between the germline ends. CDR3 protein: CASSPRAASGANVLTF. In DNA form, the CDR3 reads TGTGCCAGCAGCCCCCGGGCTGCCTCTGGGGCCAACGTCCTGACTTTC. Looking up the rest from reference TRBV3-1 and TRBJ2-6 gives the full variable domain: DTAVSQTPKYLVTQMGNDKSIKCEQNLGHDTMYWYKQDSKKFLKIMFSYNNKELIINETVPNRFSPKSPDKAHLNLHINSLELGDSAVYFCASSPRAASGANVLTFGAGSRLTVL.

This clonotype was seen at least ten times. This chain joins TRBV7-9 and TRBJ2-1; TRBD2 matches at 10 bases. The germline V gene has CDR1 SEHNR and CDR2 FQNEAQ (reference sequence). V trimming: 3 bases; J trimming: 5 bases; junction bases outside the gene matches: 4. The CDR3 is made up of 15 amino acids. The CDR3 bases are TGTGCCAGCAGCTTGGGACTAGCGAGGCACAATGAGCAGTTCTTC. This encodes CASSLGLARHNEQFF.

Concerning this clonotype itself: The junction does not match germline at one end; this may be a read error. V and J are TRBV20-1 and TRBJ1-5, with a weak D call TRBD1 (5 bases). Germline V gene lookup returns CDR1 DFQATT and CDR2 SNEGSKA (reference sequence). The length of the CDR3 is 15 residues. Written as DNA, the CDR3 is TGCTGTGCTAGAGCGGGGGGGGTCTCTGGACAGCCCCAGCATTTT. It encodes CCARAGGVSGQPQHF.

V usage is TRBV27 and J usage is TRBJ1-5; D unresolved. Trimming shortened V by 4 bases and J by 5 bases, and 12 bases separated the two germline ends. CDR1 MNHEY and CDR2 SMNVEV come from the germline V gene (reference sequence). The CDR3 is 14 amino acids. The CDR3 nucleotides read TGTGCCAGCAGTTCACTAGCGGGTCATCAGCCCCAGCATTTT. Translating gives CASSSLAGHQPQHF.

CDR3 protein: CASSAGLAVDEQFF. CDR3 in DNA: TGTGCCAGCAGCGCCGGACTAGCGGTGGATGAGCAGTTCTTC. This sequence joins TRBV2 and TRBJ2-1; 10 bases are a match to TRBD2. The length of the CDR3 is 14 residues. Trimming removed 6 bases from V and 8 bases from J; junction bases left unmatched: 7. Per the germline V gene, CDR1 is SNHLY and CDR2 is FYNNEI.

This clonotype has at least ten counts. This chain connects TRBV9 to TRBJ1-1, with D unresolved. V was pared by 1 base and J by 2 bases, with 9 bases between. The CDR3 length is 14 residues. Germline CDR1 is SGDLS and CDR2 is YYNGEE. CDR3 DNA sequence: TGTGCCAGCAGCGTACGGACGGACAACACTGAAGCTTTCTTT. Residues: CASSVRTDNTEAFF. The full variable domain, in which reference TRBV9 and TRBJ1-1 provide the parts outside the CDR3, is DSGVTQTPKHLITATGQRVTLRCSPRSGDLSVYWYQQSLDQGLQFLIQYYNGEERAKGNILERFSAQQFPDLHSELNLSSLELGDSALYFCASSVRTDNTEAFFGQGTRLTVV.

The CDR3 coding sequence is TGCAGCGTGACGCCTATGACAGGGGCCTCCTACGAGCAGTACTTC. This encodes CSVTPMTGASYEQYF. The gene calls are TRBV29-1 and TRBJ2-7; 8 bases are a match to TRBD1. The CDR3 totals 15 residues. Germline V lookup: CDR1 SQVTM, CDR2 ANQGSEA. The ends lost 6 bases at V and 0 bases at J; junction bases unmatched: 10.

J is TRBJ1-5 and V is TRBV2, with 8 bases that match TRBD1. Germline V CDR1 and CDR2: SNHLY, FYNNEI. The trim removed 7 bases at V and 7 bases at J, leaving 15 bases unmatched. CDR3 length equals 16 residues. The CDR3 DNA follows: TGTGCCAGCACCGGTTGGGACAGGCCAGTGTCCCAGCCCCAGCATTTT. It is translated as CASTGWDRPVSQPQHF.

V is TRBV5-1 and J is TRBJ2-1, with TRBD2 as a possible D gene (6 bases). The germline V and J ends were trimmed by 5 bases and 4 bases, with 13 bases remaining between them. CDR1 is SGHRS, CDR2 YFSETQ, per germline. The CDR3 has 14 amino acids. This CDR3 reads CASRSGTGYNEQFF. The CDR3 DNA is TGCGCCAGCAGGTCCGGGACTGGGTACAATGAGCAGTTCTTC. Variable domain in full (rest from reference TRBV5-1 and TRBJ2-1): KAGVTQTPRYLIKTRGQQVTLSCSPISGHRSVSWYQQTPGQGLQFLFEYFSETQRNKGNFPGRFSGRQFSNSRSEMNVSTLELGDSALYLCASRSGTGYNEQFFGPGTRLTVL.

The chain has TRBV5-1 and TRBJ2-5; D is unresolved. Germline assignment: CDR1 SGHRS and CDR2 YFSETQ. V was trimmed by 3 bases and J by 9 bases, leaving 12 bases between them. The CDR3 runs 12 residues. DNA of the CDR3: TGCGCCAGCAGCTCTTCTCCTGAGGCCCAGTACTTC. Amino acid sequence: CASSSSPEAQYF.

The chain uses TRBV20-1 and TRBJ2-3; D is uncertain. The CDR3 totals 10 residues. Trimming took 2 bases from V and 6 from J, leaving 3 bases between them. In germline, CDR1 is DFQATT, CDR2 SNEGSKA (reference sequence). CDR3 DNA: TGCAGTGCTAGATGGGATACGCAGTATTTT. Translating gives CSARWDTQYF.

Remarks on this clonotype: This CDR3 fails to terminate in the conserved phenylalanine or tryptophan, so it likely reflects a read error. The chain has TRBV6-1 and TRBJ2-7, with 11 bases identical to TRBD1. Germline assignment: CDR1 MNHNS and CDR2 SASEGT. After removal of 6 bases from V and 2 bases from J, the junction contained 12 bases not matched to a gene. The CDR3 loop spans 17 amino acids. CDR3 in amino acids: CASSRRSGDRGTYEQYS. The CDR3, as DNA: TGTGCCAGCAGCCGTCGGTCTGGGGACAGGGGGACCTACGAGCAGTACTCC.

This clonotype was recorded a few times. The V gene is TRBV10-3, the J gene TRBJ1-2; D might be TRBD1 (6 bases). The germline CDR1 and CDR2 sequences are ENHRY and SYGVKD. Between the trimmed V and J ends, which lost 7 bases and 5 bases, there was a span of 17 bases. The CDR3 contains 14 residues. The CDR3 spells CAITVGGGSYGYTF. As DNA, the CDR3 is TGTGCCATCACCGTGGGAGGGGGTAGTTATGGCTACACCTTC.

This clonotype has just a few counts. V is TRBV12-3 or TRBV12-4 and J is TRBJ2-2; no reliable D call. The CDR3 consists of 14 residues. The V end was cut by 5 bases, the J end by 8 bases, with 15 bases between. CDR3: CASSPLSTSGELFF. The CDR3 bases are TGTGCCAGCAGTCCCCTTAGTACCTCGGGGGAGCTGTTTTTT.

This clonotype has a count of ten or more. The chain is built from TRBV7-3 and TRBJ2-2, with TRBD2 as a possible D gene (5 bases). Trimming pared 2 bases from V and 7 bases from J, leaving 11 bases between. Per the germline V gene, CDR1 is SGHTA and CDR2 is FQGTGA. CDR3 length equals 14 residues. In DNA, the CDR3 is TGTGCCAGCAGCTTACTCTCGGCGGGCGGGGAGCTGTTTTTT. This encodes CASSLLSAGGELFF.

This clonotype was found many times. The J gene is TRBJ2-7, the V gene TRBV28; TRBD2 agrees at 8 bases. Germline CDR1 reads MDHEN; CDR2 reads SYDVKM. This CDR3 is 16 amino acids long. V shed 7 bases and J 0 bases; nucleotides not matched to a gene: 11. The CDR3 DNA is TGTGCCAGCACCGATGTAGCGGGACCCTTCTCCTACGAGCAGTACTTC. It translates to CASTDVAGPFSYEQYF.

The gene calls are TRBV11-2 and TRBJ2-1; D possibly corresponds to TRBD2 (5 bases). CDR1 SGHAT and CDR2 FQNNGV come from the germline V gene. This CDR3 comprises 13 residues. V lost 5 bases and J lost 9, with 14 bases in between. The CDR3 protein is CASSPGPDFEQFF. The CDR3 DNA is TGTGCCAGCAGCCCTGGTCCGGACTTTGAGCAGTTCTTC.

This clonotype was picked up many times. The chain links TRBV29-1 to TRBJ2-7, with 8 bases lining up with TRBD1. The V segment lost 6 bases and the J segment 1 base; nucleotides outside the gene matches: 8. From germline, CDR1 is SQVTM and CDR2 ANQGSEA. The CDR3 spans 14 residues. This chain's CDR3 is CSVDGTGGSYEQYF. As DNA, the CDR3 is TGCAGCGTCGACGGAACAGGGGGTTCCTACGAGCAGTACTTC.

The chain couples TRBV18 to TRBJ2-5; a possible D gene is TRBD1 (5 bases). The V gene lost 2 bases and the J gene lost 5 bases, with 15 bases spanning the gap. Germline assignment: CDR1 KGHSH and CDR2 LQKENI. The CDR3 totals 15 residues. CDR3 DNA sequence: TGTGCCAGCTCACCAGGGGCAGGAGAATGGGAGACCCAGTACTTC. Amino acid sequence: CASSPGAGEWETQYF. Supplemented by reference TRBV18 and TRBJ2-5, the full variable domain reads NAGVMQNPRHLVRRRGQEARLRCSPMKGHSHVYWYRQLPEEGLKFMVYLQKENIIDESGMPKERFSAEFPKEGPSILRIQQVVRGDSAAYFCASSPGAGEWETQYFGPGTRLLVL.

The chain uses TRBV21-1 and TRBJ2-6; the D call TRBD1 from the table was never checked on the DNA. TRBV21-1 is given as a pseudogene. The CDR3 runs 17 residues. The CDR3 spells CASSVRGKGSGANVLTF. The CDR3, as DNA: TGTGCCAGCAGCGTCAGGGGGAAAGGCTCTGGGGCCAACGTCCTGACTTTC.

CDR3 sequence reads: CASTRTVSSYNEQFF. The CDR3 region has the DNA TGTGCCAGCACGCGGACGGTGAGCTCCTACAATGAGCAGTTCTTC. The rearrangement uses TRBV5-4 and TRBJ2-1; no clear D. Germline V gene data show CDR1 as SGHNT and CDR2 as YYREEE (reference sequence). This CDR3 is built from 15 residues. The V gene lost 6 bases and the J gene lost 0 bases, with 13 bases spanning the gap. The full variable domain, with the rest looked up from reference TRBV5-4 and TRBJ2-1, is ETGVTQSPTHLIKTRGQQVTLRCSSQSGHNTVSWYQQALGQGPQFIFQYYREEENGRGNFPPRFSGLQFPNYSSELNVNALELDDSALYLCASTRTVSSYNEQFFGPGTRLTVL.

This clonotype was seen a handful of times. The chain joins TRBV5-1 to TRBJ2-2, with D possibly TRBD1 on 6 matching bases. The CDR3 length is 15 residues. Trimming took off 4 bases at V and 1 base at J, with 11 bases between the two ends. CDR1 SGHRS and CDR2 YFSETQ come from the germline V gene. CDR3 loop: CASSVAGVNTGELFF. As DNA, the CDR3 is TGCGCCAGCAGCGTGGCAGGGGTGAACACCGGGGAGCTGTTTTTT.

The chain has TRBV5-1 and TRBJ1-6; 8 nucleotides match TRBD1. This CDR3 region has 15 residues. The V segment lost 4 bases and the J segment 6 bases; nucleotides outside the gene matches: 6. Per the germline V gene, CDR1 is SGHRS and CDR2 is YFSETQ. The CDR3 loop reads CASSRAGGRNSPLHF. The CDR3 DNA follows: TGCGCCAGCAGCCGTGCAGGGGGCCGTAATTCACCCCTCCACTTT.

There are a few counts of this clonotype. The CDR3 region is CASSGRGAGYEQYF. The DNA for the CDR3 is TGTGCCAGCAGCGGACGTGGGGCGGGTTACGAGCAGTACTTC. V and J are TRBV7-2 and TRBJ2-7, with D perhaps matching TRBD1 or TRBD2 (5 bases each). V lost 5 bases and J lost 4, with 15 bases in between. Germline V gives CDR1 SGHTA, CDR2 FQGNSA. The CDR3 is 14 residues long. Full variable domain (outside the CDR3, taken from reference TRBV7-2 and TRBJ2-7): GAGVSQSPSNKVTEKGKDVELRCDPISGHTALYWYRQSLGQGLEFLIYFQGNSAPDKSGLPSDRFSAERTGGSVSTLTIQRTQQEDSAVYLCASSGRGAGYEQYFGPGTRLTVT.

Ten or more counts support this clonotype. V usage is TRBV7-2 and J usage is TRBJ2-2, with D perhaps TRBD1 (7 bases). The CDR3 consists of 15 residues. Germline loops: CDR1 SGHTA, CDR2 FQGNSA. Trimming pared 2 bases from V and 3 bases from J, leaving 10 bases between. The CDR3 DNA reads TGTGCCAGCAGCTTAATCAGGGGGGACACCGGGGAGCTGTTTTTT. This codes for CASSLIRGDTGELFF.